The 22 T cell receptor beta chains reported below all come from one sample, sequenced in a study of PD-L1 blockade in urothelial cancer. The repertoire was sequenced with immunoSEQ multiplex PCR; TCRdb's copy has only in-frame clones and lacks some. The sample holds 80,000 to 90,000 clones; around 85% are singletons and the top ten take under 15%. The time point here: pretreatment peripheral blood. Sequences were derived from PBMCs, sampled around atezolizumab (anti-PD-L1) treatment. These receptor sequences come from a man aged 60 to 69 with urothelial cancer.

V and J are TRBV7-3 and TRBJ2-1, with D tentatively TRBD2 (6 bases). V dropped 4 bases and J dropped 6 bases, with 16 bases sitting between them. The germline gives CDR1 SGHTA, CDR2 FQGTGA. The CDR3 contains 15 residues. The CDR3 DNA is TGTGCCAGCAGCTCTCACGGGACTCCATTCAATGAGCAGTTCTTC. This codes for CASSSHGTPFNEQFF. Filled out from reference TRBV7-3 and TRBJ2-1, the complete variable domain reads GAGVSQTPSNKVTEKGKYVELRCDPISGHTALYWYRQSLGQGPEFLIYFQGTGAADDSGLPNDRFFAVRPEGSVSTLKIQRTERGDSAVYLCASSSHGTPFNEQFFGPGTRLTVL.

J is TRBJ1-5 and V is TRBV4-1; D unclear. Per germline, CDR1 MGHRA and CDR2 YSYEKL. CDR3 length: 15 amino acids. The ends were cut back, 1 base at V and 0 bases at J, with 7 bases in the middle. CDR3 sequence: CASSQVAGSNQPQHF. CDR3 bases: TGCGCCAGCAGCCAAGTCGCAGGTAGCAATCAGCCCCAGCATTTT.

CDR3 sequence (DNA): TGTGCCAGCAGAGGACAGGGGGAAACCCCGCGGGGGGGCTACACCTTC. Its translation is CASRGQGETPRGGYTF. V gene TRBV21-1 combines with J gene TRBJ1-2; TRBD1, the table's D call, lacks a check against the DNA. TRBV21-1 is a listed pseudogene. The length of the CDR3 is 16 residues.

This clone was counted a few times. The J gene is TRBJ2-7, the V gene TRBV30; 10 bases fit TRBD1. Germline CDR1 and CDR2: GTSNPN and SVGIG (reference sequence). This CDR3 is 14 amino acids long. V was pared by 5 bases and J by 2 bases, with 6 bases of the junction left unmatched. The CDR3 sequence is CAWASGTGAYEQYF. The CDR3 DNA sequence: TGTGCCTGGGCTTCCGGGACAGGGGCCTACGAGCAGTACTTC.

The chain employs TRBV6-1 and TRBJ2-7, with 7 bases matching TRBD1. CDR3 length: 14 amino acids. With 5 bases clipped from V and 1 base from J, the junction kept 5 bases outside the gene matches. In germline, CDR1 is MNHNS, CDR2 SASEGT. CDR3 sequence (DNA): TGTGCCAGCAGTCCAGGACAGGCGTCCTACGAGCAGTACTTC. Amino acid sequence: CASSPGQASYEQYF.

This chain uses TRBV7-3 with TRBJ2-7; TRBD2 aligns across 8 bases. The V and J ends lost 5 bases and 0 bases, in that order; junction bases with no gene match: 6. From germline, CDR1 is SGHTA and CDR2 FQGTGA. This CDR3 region has 15 residues. Written as DNA, the CDR3 is TGTGCCAGCAGCCAGGAAGCGGGGGTCTCCTACGAGCAGTACTTC. It specifies CASSQEAGVSYEQYF.

The J gene is TRBJ2-5, the V gene TRBV7-9, with 7 nucleotides matching TRBD1. Trimming removed 2 bases from V and 4 bases from J; junction bases left unmatched: 7. This CDR3 is built from 15 residues. Germline V gives CDR1 SEHNR, CDR2 FQNEAQ (reference sequence). This chain's CDR3 is CASSLNSAGGETQYF. CDR3 bases: TGTGCCAGCAGCTTAAACTCGGCAGGGGGAGAGACCCAGTACTTC.

The chain combines TRBV5-1 with TRBJ1-6; D possibly corresponds to TRBD1 (5 bases). From germline, CDR1 is SGHRS and CDR2 YFSETQ. This CDR3 is 16 amino acids long. Between the trimmed V and J ends, which lost 1 base and 10 bases, there was a span of 18 bases. CDR3 nucleotide sequence: TGCGCCAGCAGCTTGATAGGCAGGGTCGTTGTCTCACCCCTCCACTTT. It yields the protein CASSLIGRVVVSPLHF.

The genes are TRBV5-1 and TRBJ1-1, with D tentatively TRBD1 (5 bases). Germline V CDR1 and CDR2: SGHRS, YFSETQ. The CDR3 loop spans 14 amino acids. The ends were cut back, 4 bases at V and 4 bases at J, with 14 bases in the middle. CDR3 protein: CASSDVFGGTEAFF. Written as DNA, the CDR3 is TGCGCCAGCAGCGATGTGTTCGGGGGCACTGAAGCTTTCTTT.

This chain connects TRBV30 to TRBJ2-7; the D is unclear. Germline V gene data show CDR1 as GTSNPN and CDR2 as SVGIG (reference sequence). The V end lost 2 bases, the J end lost 7 bases, and 12 bases lay between the germline ends. The CDR3 extends over 12 amino acids. CDR3 DNA: TGTGCCTGGAGTAAATTCGTCGGGGAGCAGTACTTC. Its translation is CAWSKFVGEQYF.

The chain carries TRBV5-5 and TRBJ1-3; a weak D match, TRBD1 (5 bases). Germline loops: CDR1 SGHKS, CDR2 YYEKEE (reference sequence). CDR3 size: 15 residues. V was pared by 0 bases and J by 4 bases, with 11 bases between. The CDR3 nucleotides are TGTGCCAGCAGCTTGGGGCAGGGCGCGGGAAACACCATATATTTT. Protein: CASSLGQGAGNTIYF.

For the CDR3, the DNA is TGTGCCAGCACTCCGGACGGGGTCCGGGACGAGCAGTACTTC. Amino acids: CASTPDGVRDEQYF. The rearrangement uses TRBV27 and TRBJ2-7, with D maybe TRBD2 (5 bases). The germline gives CDR1 MNHEY, CDR2 SMNVEV (reference sequence). The germline V and J ends were trimmed by 7 bases and 5 bases, with 18 bases remaining between them. The CDR3 loop spans 14 amino acids.

The rearrangement uses TRBV19 and TRBJ1-5; 7 nucleotides line up with TRBD1. V shed 6 bases and J 10 bases; nucleotides not matched to a gene: 15. In germline, CDR1 is LNHDA, CDR2 SQIVND (reference sequence). CDR3 size: 15 residues. The chain's CDR3 is CASSSAGTAILPQHF. CDR3 sequence (DNA): TGTGCCAGTAGCTCCGCCGGGACAGCTATACTTCCCCAGCATTTT.

The gene calls are TRBV7-2 and TRBJ2-7; tentatively, D is TRBD2 (5 bases). Germline CDR1 reads SGHTA; CDR2 reads FQGNSA. The V and J ends lost 1 base and 3 bases respectively, with 10 bases between them. This CDR3 is 14 amino acids long. The CDR3 spells CASSLVGDYYEQYF. CDR3 nucleotides: TGTGCCAGCAGCTTAGTCGGGGATTACTACGAGCAGTACTTC.

The gene calls are TRBV5-4 and TRBJ2-1; tentatively, D is TRBD2 (6 bases). The germline V gene encodes CDR1 SGHNT and CDR2 YYREEE (reference sequence). The CDR3 length is 15 residues. V was cut by 4 bases and J by 6 bases, with 17 bases left in between. The DNA of the CDR3 is TGTGCCAGCAGCATCCGTCTGACGGGACTCAATGAGCAGTTCTTC. Amino acid sequence: CASSIRLTGLNEQFF. The entire variable domain, with the rest obtained from reference TRBV5-4 and TRBJ2-1, is as follows: ETGVTQSPTHLIKTRGQQVTLRCSSQSGHNTVSWYQQALGQGPQFIFQYYREEENGRGNFPPRFSGLQFPNYSSELNVNALELDDSALYLCASSIRLTGLNEQFFGPGTRLTVL.

This clone has just one count. CDR3 in amino acids: CASSLAPGTGSNYNEQFF. The CDR3 DNA is TGTGCCAGCAGCTTAGCGCCGGGGACAGGGTCCAACTACAATGAGCAGTTCTTC. The genes are TRBV7-8 and TRBJ2-1, with 9 bases that match TRBD1. This CDR3 contains 18 residues. With 0 bases clipped from V and 3 bases from J, the junction kept 9 bases outside the gene matches. The germline V gene encodes CDR1 SGHVS and CDR2 FQNEAQ.

The V and J genes are TRBV5-5 and TRBJ1-3; D uncertain. The CDR3 runs to 15 residues. Per the germline V gene, CDR1 is SGHKS and CDR2 is YYEKEE (reference sequence). Trimming took off 6 bases at V and 0 bases at J, with 13 bases between the two ends. This CDR3 reads CASTPPGSSGNTIYF. CDR3 DNA: TGTGCCAGCACCCCGCCTGGGAGCTCTGGAAACACCATATATTTT.

The V gene is TRBV13, the J gene TRBJ1-1; 7 bases line up with TRBD1. Germline V gives CDR1 PRHDT, CDR2 FYEKMQ (reference sequence). CDR3 length: 12 residues. The ends lost 6 bases at V and 10 bases at J; junction bases unmatched: 8. CDR3: CASSQKQGVAFF. In DNA, the CDR3 is TGTGCCAGCAGTCAAAAGCAGGGGGTAGCTTTCTTT.

The CDR3 DNA sequence: TGTGCCAGCACCCCGCCCGGGAGCTCCTACGAGCAGTACTTC. Translating gives CASTPPGSSYEQYF. The chain combines TRBV28 with TRBJ2-7, with TRBD2 as a possible D gene (6 bases). This CDR3 spans 14 amino acids. Germline lookup yields CDR1 MDHEN and CDR2 SYDVKM. The V end lost 7 bases, the J end lost 0 bases, and 13 bases lay between the germline ends.

This clone was seen a few times. This chain connects TRBV29-1 to TRBJ1-1; possible D gene TRBD1, 5 bases. This CDR3 spans 13 amino acids. V was shortened by 5 bases and J by 3 bases, with 13 bases between the two germline ends. Germline loops: CDR1 SQVTM, CDR2 ANQGSEA. CDR3 nucleotides: TGCAGCGTTTCTCCGACAGTAGACACTGAAGCTTTCTTT. It specifies CSVSPTVDTEAFF.

V is TRBV11-3 and J is TRBJ1-1; D call uncertain. This CDR3 contains 13 residues. Germline V lookup: CDR1 SGHNT, CDR2 YENEEA. V was shortened by 1 base and J by 6 bases, with 9 bases between the two germline ends. CDR3 bases: TGTGCCAGCAGCTTAGCGTTCTCCGCTGAAGCTTTCTTT. Translation: CASSLAFSAEAFF.

This chain connects TRBV14 to TRBJ2-7; no firm D call. The CDR3 runs to 13 residues. The germline V gene has CDR1 SGHDN and CDR2 FVKESK. V lost 4 bases to trimming and J lost 0 bases, with 7 bases between them. The CDR3 nucleotides are TGTGCCAGCAGCCCGGGTCCCTCCTACGAGCAGTACTTC. It yields the protein CASSPGPSYEQYF.